The clone carrying this T cell receptor (beta chain) was detected ten times or more. The antigen remains undetermined. This sample is part of a study of type 1 regulatory T cells. Across the study: T-allo10 is a Tr1-enriched, alloantigen-specific CD4 T cell product made in vitro.

TCRdb called the reads again in MiXCR, with one record for every CDR3 protein. The profile shows around 14,000 distinct CDR3 sequences, roughly an eighth of them singletons. The CDR3 has 15 residues. V gave up 3 bases and J gave up 8 bases; unmatched junction bases: 13. Germline CDR1 and CDR2: SGHRS and YFSETQ. This sequence originates from a human donor in good health. This chain joins TRBV5-1 and TRBJ1-2, with 7 bases matching TRBD1. Input material: cultured T cells, either the whole culture or a sorted T cell fraction (not recorded which). CDR3 sequence (DNA): TGCGCCAGCAGCTGGACGACAGGGAGAGCGGGCGGCTACACCTTC. Translating it yields CASSWTTGRAGGYTF.